Presented here are 21 T cell receptor beta chains from one specimen sequenced in a study of control samples from healthy donors and cancer patients. Assay: immunoSEQ multiplex PCR; the TCRdb copy retains only in-frame clones and omits some. The sample has roughly 130,000 clones, 90% seen once. Sequencing was carried out using blood. These receptors all come from a young man in good health.

The genes are TRBV4-1 and TRBJ1-5, with a weak D call TRBD1 (6 bases). With 0 bases removed from V and 6 bases from J, the gap between germline ends came to 18 bases. CDR3 length equals 17 residues. In germline, CDR1 is MGHRA, CDR2 YSYEKL. CDR3 sequence (DNA): TGCGCCAGCAGCCAAGACCGGGGGCAGGGGATTGGTCAGCCCCAGCATTTT. This gives the protein CASSQDRGQGIGQPQHF.

The rearrangement links TRBV13 to TRBJ1-3, with D hard to call. The germline V gene has CDR1 PRHDT and CDR2 FYEKMQ (reference sequence). The CDR3 loop spans 16 amino acids. The V end lost 0 bases, the J end lost 4 bases, and 13 bases lay between the germline ends. The chain's CDR3 is CASSLGPVRSGNTIYF. The CDR3 DNA is TGTGCCAGCAGCTTAGGTCCAGTCCGTTCGGGAAACACCATATATTTT.

In DNA form, the CDR3 reads TGTGCCAGCAGTGCGAGCGGGAGTAAGTATGAGCAGTTCTTC. Protein sequence: CASSASGSKYEQFF. The rearrangement joins TRBV2 to TRBJ2-1, with 8 bases lining up with TRBD2. The V gene end was trimmed by 4 bases and the J gene end by 8 bases; junction bases not matched to a gene: 7. Germline loops: CDR1 SNHLY, CDR2 FYNNEI. The CDR3 spans 14 residues.

V gene TRBV6-2 or TRBV6-3 combines with J gene TRBJ1-5, with 7 bases matching TRBD1. This CDR3 region has 13 residues. Germline V CDR1 and CDR2: MNHEY, SVGEGT. J was trimmed by 5 bases and V by 5 bases; bases with no gene match: 3. CDR3 DNA sequence: TGTGCCAGCAGTCGGACAGGAGATCAGCCCCAGCATTTT. It codes for CASSRTGDQPQHF.

V usage is TRBV12-5 and J usage is TRBJ1-2; 10 bases are shared with TRBD1. Germline V gives CDR1 LGHNT, CDR2 FRNRAP. The CDR3 is 14 residues long. V lost 4 bases, J lost 6 bases, and 5 bases stayed unmatched. The CDR3 sequence is CASGSRTGGNGYTF. The CDR3 DNA is TGTGCTAGTGGTTCGAGGACAGGGGGGAATGGCTACACCTTC.

In its sample, this clone was seen a few times. J is TRBJ1-5 and V is TRBV7-2; D perhaps matches TRBD1 (5 bases). CDR1 and CDR2 from the germline V gene are SGHTA and FQGNSA. The CDR3 covers 15 residues. The germline V and J ends were trimmed by 1 base and 4 bases, with 11 bases remaining between them. CDR3 sequence: CASSLEGIGNQPQHF. The CDR3, as DNA: TGTGCCAGCAGCTTAGAGGGGATTGGGAATCAGCCCCAGCATTTT.

The V gene is TRBV11-2, the J gene TRBJ2-3; no clear D. The CDR3 loop spans 15 amino acids. V was shortened by 0 bases and J by 2 bases, with 9 bases between the two germline ends. Germline loops: CDR1 SGHAT, CDR2 FQNNGV. This CDR3 is CASSLEAFPTDTQYF. CDR3 nucleotide sequence: TGTGCCAGCAGCTTAGAAGCGTTCCCCACAGATACGCAGTATTTT.

This chain links TRBV3-1 (or the pseudogene TRBV3-2) with TRBJ1-6; maybe TRBD1 (6 bases). CDR3 size: 13 residues. Trimming removed 8 bases at V and 10 bases at J, with 15 bases between. Germline values: CDR1 LGHDT, CDR2 YNNKEL (reference sequence). Here the CDR3 DNA reads TGTGCCAGCTCTCGAGGGGGAGGCTCACCCCTCCACTTT. Protein: CASSRGGGSPLHF.

V is TRBV5-1 and J is TRBJ2-7, with 7 positions matching TRBD1. This CDR3 comprises 15 residues. The V and J ends lost 1 base and 0 bases, in that order; junction bases with no gene match: 4. CDR1 and CDR2 from the germline V gene are SGHRS and YFSETQ. CDR3 nucleotide sequence: TGCGCCAGCAGCTTGACACAGGGGCTCTCCTACGAGCAGTACTTC. Residues: CASSLTQGLSYEQYF.

This clone was found many times. The gene calls are TRBV18 and TRBJ2-7, with 8 bases lining up with TRBD1. The germline CDR1 and CDR2 sequences are KGHSH and LQKENI. The CDR3 sequence is 16 residues long. V gave up 0 bases and J gave up 3 bases; unmatched junction bases: 7. CDR3 sequence reads: CASSPPGTGVLYEQYV. The CDR3 coding sequence is TGTGCCAGCTCACCACCCGGGACAGGCGTACTCTACGAGCAGTACGTC.

This clone was counted only a few times. This chain uses TRBV28 with TRBJ1-2; 11 nucleotides match TRBD1. The CDR3 has 15 residues. Germline V CDR1 and CDR2: MDHEN, SYDVKM. With V trimmed by 5 bases and J by 8 bases, 10 bases remained unmatched. The CDR3, as DNA: TGTGCCAGCAGTCCCCGGGACAGGGGGTTGGGAGGCTACACCTTC. Translating gives CASSPRDRGLGGYTF.

This clone is a singleton in its sample. The rearrangement links TRBV9 to TRBJ2-5; TRBD2 might be the D (6 bases). The CDR3 has 14 amino acids. Trimming took 0 bases from V and 6 from J, leaving 12 bases between them. The V gene's germline CDR1 is SGDLS and CDR2 YYNGEE. This chain's CDR3 is CASSVDWGVQTQYF. The CDR3 nucleotides read TGTGCCAGCAGCGTAGATTGGGGGGTACAGACCCAGTACTTC.

The rearrangement uses TRBV6-1 and TRBJ2-7; TRBD1 is a possible D gene (6 bases). V lost 5 bases, J lost 5 bases, and 10 bases lay in between. The germline CDR1 and CDR2 sequences are MNHNS and SASEGT. There are 12 residues in the CDR3. The CDR3 protein is CASSPGVNEQYV. Here the CDR3 DNA reads TGTGCCAGCAGTCCAGGGGTAAACGAGCAGTACGTC.

The chain links TRBV11-2 to TRBJ2-2, with 7 bases identical to TRBD2. Trimming took 5 bases from V and 3 from J; bases not matched to a gene: 9. This CDR3 is built from 16 residues. Germline CDR1 reads SGHAT; CDR2 reads FQNNGV. CDR3 DNA: TGTGCCAGCAGCCCTCGGGCTAGCGGCTACACCGGGGAGCTGTTTTTT. This codes for CASSPRASGYTGELFF.

The CDR3 nucleotides read TGTGCCAGCAGCCACCGCGGACAGGGGGTTGGTAATGAAAAACTGTTTTTT. Residues: CASSHRGQGVGNEKLFF. The genes are TRBV3-1 (or the pseudogene TRBV3-2) and TRBJ1-4, with 10 bases that match TRBD1. The CDR3 runs to 17 residues. The V gene's germline CDR1 is LGHDT and CDR2 YNNKEL (reference sequence). Trimming removed 3 bases from V and 4 bases from J; junction bases left unmatched: 8.

This chain joins TRBV11-3 and TRBJ1-2; D is perhaps TRBD1 (5 bases). CDR1 is SGHNT and CDR2 is YENEEA in the germline V gene. The CDR3 contains 16 residues. V was pared by 1 base and J by 8 bases, with 20 bases between. This CDR3 reads CASSLGVVQAPSGYTF. In DNA, the CDR3 is TGTGCCAGCAGCTTAGGGGTTGTACAGGCTCCGTCCGGCTACACCTTC.

The gene calls are TRBV18 and TRBJ2-2; 10 bases are a match to TRBD1. V was pared by 6 bases and J by 4 bases, with 5 bases of the junction left unmatched. Germline V gene lookup returns CDR1 KGHSH and CDR2 LQKENI. This CDR3 is 15 amino acids long. This CDR3 reads CASSSGQGVTGELFF. In DNA form, the CDR3 reads TGTGCCAGCTCGTCCGGACAGGGGGTCACCGGGGAGCTGTTTTTT.

J is TRBJ2-1 and V is TRBV24-1; D is ambiguous. V lost 9 bases to trimming and J lost 2 bases, with 10 bases between them. Germline CDR1 is KGHDR and CDR2 is SFDVKD. This CDR3 is built from 13 residues. CDR3 residues: CATGSSAYNEQFF. For the CDR3, the DNA is TGTGCCACCGGCTCCAGCGCCTACAATGAGCAGTTCTTC.

The chain has TRBV19 and TRBJ2-7, with 12 bases aligning to TRBD1. The CDR3 extends over 15 amino acids. CDR1 is LNHDA, CDR2 SQIVND, per germline (reference sequence). V gave up 5 bases and J gave up 3 bases; unmatched junction bases: 5. The CDR3 here is CASSPGTGGGYEQYF. CDR3 in DNA: TGTGCCAGTAGTCCCGGGACAGGGGGCGGCTACGAGCAGTACTTC.

The table lists this clone with a few counts. The same CDR3 arises from other DNA sequences in this sample as well. The chain is built from TRBV7-2 and TRBJ1-5; D is perhaps TRBD1 (5 bases). Germline CDR1 and CDR2: SGHTA and FQGNSA. V was shortened by 1 base and J by 0 bases, with 16 bases between the two germline ends. This CDR3 spans 18 amino acids. The CDR3, as DNA: TGTGCCAGCAGCTTAGAATGGTATGTCCAGGGTAGCAATCAGCCCCAGCATTTT. This gives the protein CASSLEWYVQGSNQPQHF.

The J gene is TRBJ2-7, the V gene TRBV6-6, with TRBD1 matching 8 bases. The length of the CDR3 is 17 residues. The V and J ends lost 7 bases and 4 bases, in that order; junction bases with no gene match: 18. The germline CDR1 and CDR2 sequences are MNHNY and SVGAGI (reference sequence). CDR3 sequence: CASTRTGTGATRYEQYF. For the CDR3, the DNA is TGTGCCAGCACTCGCACCGGGACAGGCGCCACTAGGTACGAGCAGTACTTC.